The sequence of this T cell receptor beta chain was determined in a study of regulatory T cells in long-lasting Graves disease. Whole-study findings and limits: Gene preferences differed: TRBV28, TRBJ1-2, TRBJ2-5 in persistent cases. What was studied was peripheral blood only, and not thyroid tissue.

Germline-derived CDR1 and CDR2 are MGHDK and SYGVNS. With 1 base clipped from V and 4 bases from J, the junction kept 7 bases outside the gene matches. CDR3 length: 17 amino acids. Combining iRepertoire HTBI primers with Arm-PCR of CDR3 regions, the authors built TCR beta libraries. Each CDR3 protein gets one entry after TCRdb re-called the multiplex PCR reads with MiXCR. The table shows roughly 500,000 distinct CDR3 sequences, with about 13% occurring only once. This clonotype was found a few times. Its antigen remains unknown. Time point in this sample: newly diagnosed GD, antithyroid drugs for less than 3 months. PBMC RNA was the source of the TCR library. These sequences were also reported in another study, on T cells in Graves' hyperthyroidism and ophthalmopathy. As reported in that work: With the HTBI primer set, the TCR CDR3 went through a first round of RT-PCR. Ophthalmopathy was separated from stable hyperthyroidism by a 13 V-J model.

The sequence was obtained from a young man with Graves disease. The sample was peripheral blood mononuclear cells (PBMCs), taken at new diagnosis, from a patient treated with antithyroid drugs. This chain links TRBV25-1 with TRBJ2-3, with 11 bases lining up with TRBD2. CDR3 amino acids: CASSEFPASGRSDTQYF. CDR3 nucleotide sequence: TGTGCCAGCAGTGAATTCCCAGCTAGCGGGAGGTCAGATACGCAGTATTTT.